The 25 T cell receptor beta chains reported below all come from one sample, sequenced in a study of human T cells and chemical hapten exposure. Time point: healthy volunteer bleed at 6 weeks. It was from unfractionated whole blood that total RNA was extracted. In TCRdb, the RACE reads were re-called with MiXCR into one record per CDR3 protein. Here the sample spans more than 35,000 distinct CDR3 sequences, 3% to 4% being singletons. What was sequenced was whole blood. These receptors all come from a human donor in good health. Some clones in this sample may be carry-over from other donors' samples.

This clonotype was detected many times. The chain uses TRBV3-1 and TRBJ2-7; the D gene is possibly TRBD1 (6 bases). Germline CDR1 LGHDT, CDR2 YNNKEL (reference sequence). The CDR3 is 13 residues long. V dropped 1 base and J dropped 6 bases, with 10 bases sitting between them. CDR3 sequence: CASSQGTQGEQYF. DNA for the CDR3: TGTGCCAGCAGCCAAGGAACACAGGGCGAGCAGTACTTC.

By sample fraction, this clonotype is medium-sized (0.01 to 0.1%). The V call is TRBV28, the J call TRBJ2-7; D unclear. Trimming left V 1 base short and J 12 bases short, with 16 bases between. Germline CDR1 is MDHEN and CDR2 is SYDVKM. CDR3 size: 13 residues. The DNA for the CDR3 is TGTGCCAGCAGTTTATCAGGCACCCAGGCCAGGTACTTC. This codes for CASSLSGTQARYF.

This clonotype was found a few times. This chain links TRBV28 with TRBJ2-7; either TRBD1 or TRBD2 may fit D (5 bases each). V lost 3 bases, J lost 0 bases, and 27 bases lay in between. The germline V gene encodes CDR1 MDHEN and CDR2 SYDVKM. This CDR3 comprises 20 residues. The CDR3 loop reads CASSFNRLGTPVPRSYEQYF. The CDR3 region has the DNA TGTGCCAGCAGTTTTAATCGCCTGGGGACGCCCGTACCTCGCTCCTACGAGCAGTACTTC.

This clonotype was counted at least ten times. The rearrangement uses TRBV12-3 or TRBV12-4 and TRBJ2-7; D possibly corresponds to TRBD2 (7 bases). The CDR3 sequence is 13 residues long. Between the trimmed V and J ends, which lost 3 bases and 6 bases, there was a span of 12 bases. The CDR3 loop reads CASSFGGAGEQYF. CDR3 nucleotide sequence: TGTGCCAGCAGTTTTGGGGGGGCGGGCGAGCAGTACTTC.

This clonotype has at least ten counts. This chain connects TRBV3-1 to TRBJ2-6; no clear D gene. CDR1 and CDR2 from the germline V gene are LGHDT and YNNKEL (reference sequence). The ends were cut back, 1 base at V and 0 bases at J, with 10 bases in the middle. This CDR3 comprises 17 residues. The CDR3 bases are TGTGCCAGCAGCCAAGTGTTGTTTCGCTCTGGGGCCAACGTCCTGACTTTC. This encodes CASSQVLFRSGANVLTF.

This clonotype was observed many times. This chain joins TRBV6-6 and TRBJ2-5, with 7 bases identical to TRBD1. Germline trimming cut 6 bases from V and 5 bases from J; bases unmatched to any gene: 6. The CDR3 runs 13 residues. Per the germline V gene, CDR1 is MNHNY and CDR2 is SVGAGI (reference sequence). The CDR3 protein is CASREDRVETQYF. The CDR3 coding sequence is TGTGCCAGCAGAGAAGACAGGGTTGAGACCCAGTACTTC.

In this sample, this clonotype turned up a few times. The genes are TRBV27 and TRBJ2-7, with D maybe TRBD1 (7 bases). CDR3 length: 13 amino acids. Germline V gene lookup returns CDR1 MNHEY and CDR2 SMNVEV (reference sequence). V was trimmed by 3 bases and J by 3 bases, leaving 9 bases between them. CDR3 region: CASSFQGGYEQYF. CDR3 in DNA: TGTGCCAGCAGTTTTCAGGGGGGCTACGAGCAGTACTTC.

This clonotype was counted at least ten times. The chain couples TRBV20-1 to TRBJ1-5, with D possibly TRBD1 on 5 matching bases. The germline V and J ends were trimmed by 0 bases and 4 bases, with 13 bases remaining between them. The CDR3 contains 15 residues. Germline CDR1 is DFQATT and CDR2 is SNEGSKA (reference sequence). The CDR3 here is CSARDGGEINQPQHF. CDR3 in DNA: TGCAGTGCTAGAGACGGAGGGGAAATTAATCAGCCCCAGCATTTT.

This clonotype has only a few counts. The gene calls are TRBV10-3 and TRBJ1-6; D gene unclear. Germline V gene data show CDR1 as ENHRY and CDR2 as SYGVKD. This CDR3 is built from 13 residues. With 3 bases removed from V and 8 bases from J, the gap between germline ends came to 8 bases. For the CDR3, the DNA is TGTGCCATCAGTGAAGTGTTTGATTCACCCCTCCACTTT. Its translation is CAISEVFDSPLHF.

This clonotype was observed a handful of times. This rearrangement joins TRBV28 to TRBJ2-3; no definite D call. The germline gives CDR1 MDHEN, CDR2 SYDVKM. This CDR3 is built from 15 residues. Trimming took 3 bases from V and 4 from J, leaving 14 bases between them. The CDR3 bases are TGTGCCAGCAGTTTCCCAGTGGGCAAGGCAGATACGCAGTATTTT. This codes for CASSFPVGKADTQYF.

This clonotype was observed at least ten times. This rearrangement joins TRBV6-2 or TRBV6-3 to TRBJ2-1; 9 bases line up with TRBD2. V shed 4 bases and J 6 bases; nucleotides not matched to a gene: 10. In germline, CDR1 is MNHEY, CDR2 SVGEGT. The CDR3 runs 16 residues. CDR3 in DNA: TGTGCCAGCAGTTCCTTCGCGGGAGGGCCGAGCAATGAGCAGTTCTTC. This translates into CASSSFAGGPSNEQFF.

This clonotype showed up many times. The genes are TRBV12-3 or TRBV12-4 and TRBJ1-2, with D hard to call. V was trimmed by 0 bases and J by 8 bases, leaving 7 bases between them. The CDR3 sequence is 12 residues long. CDR3 DNA: TGTGCCAGCAGTTTAGCGCAAGGAGGCTACACCTTC. Protein: CASSLAQGGYTF.

In its sample, this clonotype was seen a few times. This chain joins TRBV13 and TRBJ1-2; D is ambiguous. The CDR3 covers 17 residues. Germline V gene lookup returns CDR1 PRHDT and CDR2 FYEKMQ (reference sequence). V shed 1 base and J shed 3 bases, with 18 bases lying between them. CDR3 bases: TGTGCCAGCAGCTTAGCGTATCGGTCTGTAGATGACTATGGCTACACCTTC. This translates into CASSLAYRSVDDYGYTF.

This clonotype was seen a few times. CDR3 residues: CASSQPRVRDEKLFF. CDR3 in DNA: TGTGCCAGCAGCCAGCCTCGAGTTCGGGATGAAAAACTGTTTTTT. This sequence joins TRBV28 and TRBJ1-4; D is uncertain. Trimming shortened V by 6 bases and J by 6 bases, and 17 bases separated the two germline ends. CDR3 size: 15 residues. The germline gives CDR1 MDHEN, CDR2 SYDVKM.

This clonotype was recorded at least ten times. The rearrangement joins TRBV10-2 to TRBJ2-6; 12 nucleotides align to TRBD2. The CDR3 length is 18 residues. Trimming took 2 bases from V and 2 from J; bases not matched to a gene: 4. CDR1 and CDR2 (germline): WSHSY, SAAADI. The CDR3 nucleotides read TGCGCCAGCAGTGAGCTAGCGGGAGGGCGCGCTGGGGCCAACGTCCTGACTTTC. This encodes CASSELAGGRAGANVLTF.

This clonotype was detected ten times or more. The chain has TRBV7-2 and TRBJ2-5, with no clear D. Per germline, CDR1 SGHTA and CDR2 FQGNSA. V gave up 2 bases and J gave up 9 bases, with 16 bases separating them. The CDR3 has 14 amino acids. The CDR3 is CASSLKHLPRAQYF. The CDR3 DNA follows: TGTGCCAGCAGCTTAAAGCATTTACCACGGGCCCAGTACTTC.

This clonotype was detected ten times or more. The V and J genes are TRBV13 and TRBJ2-4; 7 bases fit TRBD2. The CDR3 is 15 residues long. V dropped 5 bases and J dropped 8; count of bases not matched to a gene: 12. Germline V lookup: CDR1 PRHDT, CDR2 FYEKMQ (reference sequence). The CDR3 protein is CASSLTSLGLDIQYF. CDR3 nucleotides: TGTGCCAGCAGCCTGACTAGCTTGGGGTTGGACATTCAGTACTTC.

This clonotype was found many times. The genes are TRBV2 and TRBJ2-7; possible D gene TRBD2, 7 bases. Germline lookup yields CDR1 SNHLY and CDR2 FYNNEI. This CDR3 spans 14 amino acids. V dropped 10 bases and J dropped 1 base, with 17 bases sitting between them. The CDR3 protein is CATTRGALSYEQYF. In DNA form, the CDR3 reads TGTGCCACCACTCGGGGGGCGCTGTCCTACGAGCAGTACTTC.

The sample holds many counts of this clonotype. This chain links TRBV28 with TRBJ1-5; 10 nucleotides match TRBD1. CDR3 length equals 15 residues. Germline V gene lookup returns CDR1 MDHEN and CDR2 SYDVKM. The junction had 9 bases not matched to a gene; V was cut back by 6 bases and J by 7 bases. The CDR3 sequence is CASSQGDRGRQPQHF. The CDR3 region has the DNA TGTGCCAGCAGCCAGGGGGACAGGGGTAGACAGCCCCAGCATTTT.

This clonotype was counted a few times. The limits of the CDR3 on the DNA are not certain, so only TCRdb's listed CDR3 is given. V gene TRBV19 combines with J gene TRBJ2-2. The germline CDR1 and CDR2 sequences are LNHDA and SQIVND (reference sequence). The CDR3 is 14 amino acids in total, end residues counted. The CDR3 sequence: CASSNYFGAGELFF.

This clonotype was counted between two and nine times. The chain joins TRBV12-3 or TRBV12-4 to TRBJ1-1, with D hard to call. With 5 bases removed from V and 3 bases from J, the gap between germline ends came to 13 bases. The CDR3 totals 14 residues. The CDR3, as DNA: TGTGCCAGCAGTAAACGGGAGCGGGACACTGAAGCTTTCTTT. Its translation is CASSKRERDTEAFF.

This clonotype was counted ten times or more. This chain joins TRBV18 and TRBJ1-2; D is possibly TRBD1 (5 bases). This CDR3 spans 12 amino acids. Germline V gene lookup returns CDR1 KGHSH and CDR2 LQKENI. V shed 0 bases and J shed 6 bases, with 5 bases lying between them. The CDR3 region has the DNA TGTGCCAGCTCACCACCGACAGATGGCTACACCTTC. Its translation: CASSPPTDGYTF.

Many counts were recorded for this clonotype. The chain is built from TRBV4-1 and TRBJ2-7; TRBD2 matches at 8 bases. Germline CDR1 reads MGHRA; CDR2 reads YSYEKL. CDR3 size: 17 residues. Trimming took 2 bases from V and 0 from J; bases not matched to a gene: 9. CDR3 in DNA: TGCGCCAGCAGCCAATGGCGCGGGAGGTCCAACTCCTACGAGCAGTACTTC. It is translated as CASSQWRGRSNSYEQYF.

Regarding this clonotype: Just one base apart from a much larger clone, this may be a read error. V usage is TRBV7-7 and J usage is TRBJ1-5; D is unclear. This CDR3 has 13 amino acids. Germline V lookup: CDR1 SSHAT, CDR2 FNYEAQ (reference sequence). CDR3 coding DNA: TGTGCTAGCAGCTTAGAGCTTGGTCGGCCCCAGCATTTT. Translated, it gives CASSLELGRPQHF.

This clonotype was detected a few times. The V call is TRBV27, the J call TRBJ1-4; TRBD1 might be the D (5 bases). The V end was cut by 1 base, the J end by 8 bases, with 8 bases between. CDR1 is MNHEY and CDR2 is SMNVEV in the germline V gene (reference sequence). This CDR3 comprises 13 residues. Here the CDR3 DNA reads TGTGCCAGCAGTTTATGGGGCGGAGAAAAACTGTTTTTT. This codes for CASSLWGGEKLFF.